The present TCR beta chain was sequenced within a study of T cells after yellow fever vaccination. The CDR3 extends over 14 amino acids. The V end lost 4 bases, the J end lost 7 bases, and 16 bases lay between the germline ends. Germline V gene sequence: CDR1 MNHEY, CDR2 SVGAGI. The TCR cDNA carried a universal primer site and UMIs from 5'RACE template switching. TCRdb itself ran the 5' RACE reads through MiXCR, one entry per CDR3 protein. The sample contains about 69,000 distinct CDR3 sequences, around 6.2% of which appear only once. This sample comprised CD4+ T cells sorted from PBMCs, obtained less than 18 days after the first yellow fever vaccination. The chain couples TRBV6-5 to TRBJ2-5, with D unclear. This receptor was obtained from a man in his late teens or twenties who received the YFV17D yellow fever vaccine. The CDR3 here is CASSFRARYRTQYF. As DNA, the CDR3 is TGTGCCAGCAGTTTCCGGGCACGATATAGGACCCAGTACTTC.